The 4 T cell receptor beta chains reported below all come from one sample, sequenced in a study of siplizumab effects on memory and regulatory T cells. Repertoires were generated with immunoSEQ multiplex PCR, while TCRdb's copy carries only in-frame clones and drops some. The sample lists over 50,000 clones, 70% to 90% occurring once. Sequenced material: memory CD4+ T cells sorted from blood. These receptors were obtained from a human donor in good health.

This chain connects TRBV25-1 to TRBJ2-1; possible D gene TRBD2, 5 bases. The CDR3 is 16 amino acids. Between the trimmed V and J ends, which lost 0 bases and 4 bases, there was a span of 13 bases. The germline gives CDR1 MGHDK, CDR2 SYGVNS. DNA for the CDR3: TGTGCCAGCAGTGAATACCGGACTCAACGGTACAATGAGCAGTTCTTC. It encodes CASSEYRTQRYNEQFF.

This clone was recorded a few times. The chain is built from TRBV7-9 and TRBJ2-7, with 14 bases aligning to TRBD2. Germline V gene lookup returns CDR1 SEHNR and CDR2 FQNEAQ (reference sequence). V was pared by 4 bases and J by 9 bases, with 8 bases of the junction left unmatched. This CDR3 region has 15 residues. The CDR3 reads CASSSRLAGGDLQYF. In nucleotides, the CDR3 is TGTGCCAGCAGCTCGCGACTAGCGGGAGGGGACCTGCAGTACTTC.

The chain carries TRBV6-1 and TRBJ1-4, with TRBD1 identical over 7 bases. Germline V gene sequence: CDR1 MNHNS, CDR2 SASEGT. Trimming removed 6 bases from V and 0 bases from J; junction bases left unmatched: 4. CDR3 length equals 15 residues. The CDR3 region is CASSRGRATNEKLFF. CDR3 nucleotide sequence: TGTGCCAGCAGCAGGGGGAGGGCAACTAATGAAAAACTGTTTTTT.

The chain has TRBV19 and TRBJ2-4; the match to TRBD2 covers 9 bases. V shed 6 bases and J 5 bases; nucleotides not matched to a gene: 2. The CDR3 extends over 13 amino acids. The germline CDR1 and CDR2 sequences are LNHDA and SQIVND (reference sequence). The chain's CDR3 is CASRRLAENIQYF. CDR3 in DNA: TGTGCCAGTAGGAGACTAGCGGAAAACATTCAGTACTTC.